These 27 T cell receptor beta chains were all obtained from the same sample, sequenced in a study of blood T cell repertoires in COVID-19. Produced via immunoSEQ multiplex PCR; TCRdb's table is partial and in-frame only. This sample has some 100,000 clones, with 91% found just once. The material sequenced was peripheral blood. These receptors all stem from a human donor with active COVID-19. The donor label of this sample is uncertain.

The chain employs TRBV27 and TRBJ1-1, with D unclear. CDR3 length: 14 residues. Germline CDR1 and CDR2: MNHEY and SMNVEV (reference sequence). V was cut by 3 bases and J by 4 bases, with 12 bases left in between. The CDR3 protein is CASSFSAAGTEAFF. The CDR3 DNA reads as TGTGCCAGCAGTTTCTCGGCGGCGGGCACTGAAGCTTTCTTT.

This chain uses TRBV7-3 with TRBJ2-5; D may be TRBD2 (7 bases). The CDR3 totals 16 residues. Trimming took 5 bases from V and 3 from J, leaving 19 bases between them. Germline lookup yields CDR1 SGHTA and CDR2 FQGTGA. CDR3 sequence (DNA): TGTGCCAGCAGCAAATCCGGGGGGCCCGGAGAAGAGACCCAGTACTTC. This encodes CASSKSGGPGEETQYF.

This sequence joins TRBV3-1 (or the pseudogene TRBV3-2) and TRBJ2-3; 13 bases map to TRBD2. CDR1 and CDR2 from the germline V gene are LGHDT and YNNKEL (reference sequence). The CDR3 has 18 amino acids. Losses at the gene ends were 2 bases for V and 1 base for J; bases not matched to a gene: 6. The CDR3 protein is CASSQRLAGGGRTDTQYF. The CDR3 DNA reads TGTGCCAGCAGCCAAAGACTAGCGGGGGGTGGTCGCACAGATACGCAGTATTTT.

The CDR3 nucleotides read TGTGCCAGCAGCCGGGGGGGGGCCCCCCCCTCGGATACGCAGTATTTT. Protein: CASSRGGAPPSDTQYF. The chain recombines TRBV4-2 with TRBJ2-3; D might be TRBD2 (7 bases). The V gene lost 4 bases and the J gene lost 6 bases, with 20 bases spanning the gap. The germline V gene has CDR1 LGHNA and CDR2 YNFKEQ. The CDR3 loop spans 16 amino acids.

V is TRBV6-1 and J is TRBJ2-2; D may be TRBD1 (6 bases). Trimming pared 0 bases from V and 5 bases from J, leaving 10 bases between. The CDR3 extends over 15 amino acids. Germline-derived CDR1 and CDR2 are MNHNS and SASEGT. The CDR3 region is CASSEAPGVTGELFF. CDR3 in DNA: TGTGCCAGCAGTGAAGCACCAGGGGTAACCGGGGAGCTGTTTTTT.

The V call is TRBV5-1, the J call TRBJ1-1; 7 bases line up with TRBD1. The CDR3 covers 14 residues. V lost 4 bases and J lost 3; bases outside the gene matches: 6. Germline CDR1 SGHRS, CDR2 YFSETQ. In nucleotides, the CDR3 is TGCGCCAGCAGCGTGACAGGGTTGGACACTGAAGCTTTCTTT. Its protein is CASSVTGLDTEAFF. Variable domain in full (rest from reference TRBV5-1 and TRBJ1-1): KAGVTQTPRYLIKTRGQQVTLSCSPISGHRSVSWYQQTPGQGLQFLFEYFSETQRNKGNFPGRFSGRQFSNSRSEMNVSTLELGDSALYLCASSVTGLDTEAFFGQGTRLTVV.

This chain links TRBV15 with TRBJ1-5; possible D gene TRBD1, 5 bases. The CDR3 totals 17 residues. V gave up 0 bases and J gave up 0 bases, with 12 bases separating them. Germline CDR1 and CDR2: LNHNV and YYDKDF (reference sequence). Written as DNA, the CDR3 is TGTGCCACCAGCAGAGATAGGTGGGGGGATAGCAATCAGCCCCAGCATTTT. As protein: CATSRDRWGDSNQPQHF.

Only a few counts were recorded for this clone. DNA for the CDR3: TGTGCCAGCAGCTTAGGCGCGGGGGGCGGGGACGAGCAGTACTTC. Its translation: CASSLGAGGGDEQYF. The V gene is TRBV13, the J gene TRBJ2-7; 8 bases line up with TRBD2. The CDR3 sequence is 15 residues long. Trimming cost V 0 bases and J 5 bases; bases outside gene matches: 6. The germline V gene encodes CDR1 PRHDT and CDR2 FYEKMQ (reference sequence).

This chain uses TRBV10-3 with TRBJ2-1; 7 nucleotides line up with TRBD2. The CDR3 has 13 amino acids. Per the germline V gene, CDR1 is ENHRY and CDR2 is SYGVKD. The V gene end was trimmed by 6 bases and the J gene end by 5 bases; junction bases not matched to a gene: 4. The CDR3 DNA reads as TGTGCCATCAGCGACGCGGGGGACAATGAGCAGTTCTTC. As protein: CAISDAGDNEQFF.

The rearrangement links TRBV6-1 to TRBJ2-5, with TRBD2 matching over 7 bases. The J segment lost 2 bases and the V segment lost 1 base, leaving 4 bases of the junction unmatched. The germline V gene encodes CDR1 MNHNS and CDR2 SASEGT. This CDR3 has 15 residues. The CDR3 DNA is TGTGCCAGCAGTGAAGAGGGGAGGGGTCAAGAGACCCAGTACTTC. Residues: CASSEEGRGQETQYF.

This clone has only one observation. The chain recombines TRBV19 with TRBJ2-3; D possibly corresponds to TRBD2 (6 bases). The CDR3 spans 13 residues. Germline V lookup: CDR1 LNHDA, CDR2 SQIVND (reference sequence). Trimming removed 3 bases at V and 4 bases at J, with 8 bases between. The CDR3 spells CASSIGGSDTQYF. The CDR3 region has the DNA TGTGCCAGTAGTATTGGGGGGTCAGATACGCAGTATTTT.

This rearrangement joins TRBV20-1 to TRBJ2-7, with D unresolved. The CDR3 sequence is 12 residues long. The V gene lost 3 bases and the J gene lost 4 bases, with 10 bases spanning the gap. Germline V gene lookup returns CDR1 DFQATT and CDR2 SNEGSKA (reference sequence). CDR3 bases: TGCAGTGCTAGTCGACTTGATTACGAGCAGTACTTC. Its protein is CSASRLDYEQYF.

The rearrangement uses TRBV5-1 and TRBJ1-2, with 8 bases that match TRBD1. V was clipped by 3 bases and J by 0 bases; unmatched bases: 10. Germline loops: CDR1 SGHRS, CDR2 YFSETQ. The CDR3 loop spans 17 amino acids. This CDR3 is CASSSNPLDRANYGYTF. In DNA form, the CDR3 reads TGCGCCAGCAGCTCAAACCCATTGGACAGGGCTAACTATGGCTACACCTTC.

In DNA form, the CDR3 reads TGTGCCACCAGTGACTCAGGGGAGCGAGAGACCCAGTACTTC. Translated: CATSDSGERETQYF. The J gene is TRBJ2-5, the V gene TRBV24-1; the D gene is possibly TRBD1 (6 bases). This CDR3 has 14 amino acids. Per the germline V gene, CDR1 is KGHDR and CDR2 is SFDVKD. V was pared by 4 bases and J by 4 bases, with 12 bases between.

The chain is built from TRBV12-2 and TRBJ2-7; the table's D call, TRBD1, was not checked against the DNA. TRBV12-2 represents a pseudogene. The CDR3 runs to 16 residues. The CDR3 spells CASRLEEGQGSYEQYF. DNA of the CDR3: TGTGCAAGTCGCTTAGAAGAAGGACAGGGATCCTACGAGCAGTACTTC.

The chain has TRBV19 and TRBJ2-1; 10 bases fit TRBD2. CDR1 is LNHDA, CDR2 SQIVND, per germline (reference sequence). V gave up 6 bases and J gave up 10 bases; unmatched junction bases: 12. This CDR3 contains 15 residues. CDR3 loop: CASSPAGGRVDEQFF. In DNA form, the CDR3 reads TGTGCCAGTAGCCCAGCGGGGGGGAGGGTGGACGAGCAGTTCTTC. Complete variable domain (other parts from reference TRBV19 and TRBJ2-1): DGGITQSPKYLFRKEGQNVTLSCEQNLNHDAMYWYRQDPGQGLRLIYYSQIVNDFQKGDIAEGYSVSREKKESFPLTVTSAQKNPTAFYLCASSPAGGRVDEQFFGPGTRLTVL.

The chain recombines TRBV4-1 with TRBJ2-3; the D gene is possibly TRBD2 (6 bases). Trimming removed 1 base from V and 14 bases from J, with 22 bases in between. This CDR3 is 15 amino acids long. Looked up from germline, CDR1 is MGHRA and CDR2 is YSYEKL. The CDR3: CASSQVIVGEERRYF. CDR3 coding DNA: TGCGCCAGCAGCCAAGTAATAGTCGGGGAGGAACGTAGGTATTTT.

The chain recombines TRBV2 with TRBJ2-3, with D perhaps TRBD1 (5 bases). CDR3 length equals 15 residues. The V end lost 4 bases, the J end lost 3 bases, and 14 bases lay between the germline ends. CDR1 and CDR2 (germline): SNHLY, FYNNEI. As DNA, the CDR3 is TGTGCCAGCAGTGGTGACAGTCTAGTTACAGATACGCAGTATTTT. This translates into CASSGDSLVTDTQYF. Filled out from reference TRBV2 and TRBJ2-3, the complete variable domain reads EPEVTQTPSHQVTQMGQEVILRCVPISNHLYFYWYRQILGQKVEFLVSFYNNEISEKSEIFDDQFSVERPDGSNFTLKIRSTKLEDSAMYFCASSGDSLVTDTQYFGPGTRLTVL.

The chain is built from TRBV11-2 and TRBJ1-2, with D tentatively TRBD1 (5 bases). The V gene's germline CDR1 is SGHAT and CDR2 FQNNGV. Trimming removed 3 bases at V and 3 bases at J, with 17 bases between. The CDR3 is 16 amino acids. The CDR3 protein is CASSLEEQDHYYGYTF. The CDR3 nucleotides read TGTGCCAGCAGCTTGGAAGAACAGGACCATTACTATGGCTACACCTTC.

The V gene is TRBV2, the J gene TRBJ1-4, with D perhaps matching TRBD1 (6 bases). From germline, CDR1 is SNHLY and CDR2 FYNNEI. V dropped 3 bases and J dropped 8 bases, with 13 bases sitting between them. The CDR3 length is 14 residues. The CDR3 DNA reads TGTGCCAGCAGTGACGAGGCAGGGGACGAAAAACTGTTTTTT. Encoded protein: CASSDEAGDEKLFF.

The rearrangement joins TRBV2 to TRBJ2-2; 7 bases line up with TRBD2. Germline CDR1 is SNHLY and CDR2 is FYNNEI. The J segment lost 3 bases and the V segment lost 4 bases, leaving 5 bases of the junction unmatched. The CDR3 is 15 residues long. The CDR3 spells CASSAQRGYTGELFF. The DNA for the CDR3 is TGTGCCAGCAGTGCACAGCGGGGTTACACCGGGGAGCTGTTTTTT.

The gene calls are TRBV6-5 and TRBJ2-5; a weak D match, TRBD1 (6 bases). V was shortened by 8 bases and J by 4 bases, with 11 bases between the two germline ends. This CDR3 contains 12 residues. Germline V gives CDR1 MNHEY, CDR2 SVGAGI. The CDR3 coding sequence is TGTGCCAGCGGCAGGGGTGGAGAGACCCAGTACTTC. Translated: CASGRGGETQYF.

This chain uses TRBV3-1 (or the pseudogene TRBV3-2) with TRBJ2-3, with 8 bases lining up with TRBD2. Germline CDR1 and CDR2: LGHDT and YNNKEL (reference sequence). V gave up 0 bases and J gave up 4 bases; unmatched junction bases: 6. The CDR3 has 16 amino acids. The CDR3, as DNA: TGTGCCAGCAGCCAAGATGTGGGACTAGTATCAGATACGCAGTATTTT. Encoded protein: CASSQDVGLVSDTQYF.

The rearrangement links TRBV5-1 to TRBJ2-7, with D possibly being TRBD1 (6 bases). CDR1 and CDR2 from the germline V gene are SGHRS and YFSETQ. The CDR3 has 13 residues. The V and J ends lost 3 bases and 2 bases respectively, with 9 bases between them. CDR3 region: CASSSGTTYEQYF. The DNA for the CDR3 is TGCGCCAGCAGCTCCGGGACAACCTACGAGCAGTACTTC.

The chain couples TRBV12-3 or TRBV12-4 to TRBJ2-3; D uncertain. The CDR3 spans 12 residues. Trimming removed 3 bases from V and 8 bases from J, with 9 bases in between. The CDR3 DNA reads as TGTGCCAGCAGTTTGACCGCAGGTACGCAGTATTTT. This gives the protein CASSLTAGTQYF.

This chain joins TRBV12-3 or TRBV12-4 and TRBJ2-7; weak D call: TRBD1 (6 bases). The CDR3 is made up of 12 amino acids. V lost 5 bases to trimming and J lost 1 base, with 6 bases between them. CDR3 in DNA: TGTGCCAGCAGTGACAGGTCCTACGAGCAGTACTTC. This translates into CASSDRSYEQYF.

V gene TRBV2 combines with J gene TRBJ2-3; D remains unclear. The V end was cut by 0 bases, the J end by 6 bases, with 13 bases between. The CDR3 is 15 amino acids. Germline V gene data show CDR1 as SNHLY and CDR2 as FYNNEI. CDR3 in amino acids: CASSEALTGLDTQYF. CDR3 coding DNA: TGTGCCAGCAGTGAAGCTCTGACTGGTTTGGATACGCAGTATTTT.